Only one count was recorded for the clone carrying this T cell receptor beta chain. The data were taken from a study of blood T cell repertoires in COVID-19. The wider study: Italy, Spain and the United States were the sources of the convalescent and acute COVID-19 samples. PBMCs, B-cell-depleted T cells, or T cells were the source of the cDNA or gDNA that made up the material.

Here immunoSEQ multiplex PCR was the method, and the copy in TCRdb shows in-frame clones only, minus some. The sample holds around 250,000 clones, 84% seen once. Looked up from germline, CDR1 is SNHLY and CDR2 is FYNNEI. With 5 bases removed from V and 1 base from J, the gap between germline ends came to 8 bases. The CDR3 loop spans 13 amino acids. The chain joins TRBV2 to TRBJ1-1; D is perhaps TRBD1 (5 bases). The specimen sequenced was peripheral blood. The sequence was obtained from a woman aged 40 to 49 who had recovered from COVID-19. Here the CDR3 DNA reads TGTGCCAGCAGTTACGACAGGAACACTGAAGCTTTCTTT. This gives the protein CASSYDRNTEAFF. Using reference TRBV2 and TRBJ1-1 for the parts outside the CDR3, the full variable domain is EPEVTQTPSHQVTQMGQEVILRCVPISNHLYFYWYRQILGQKVEFLVSFYNNEISEKSEIFDDQFSVERPDGSNFTLKIRSTKLEDSAMYFCASSYDRNTEAFFGQGTRLTVV.